This TCR beta chain was sequenced in a study of beta chain features in type 1 diabetes (dated by TCRdb to the late 2010s). In terms of the full investigation: Mean age, gender distribution, total cell number and subset yield did not differ between patients and healthy donors. Across all samples, around 99 million sorted cells were examined, and cell number per subset correlated strongly with RNA yield. The study compared the TCRB repertoires of sorted circulating CD4+ T cell subsets in recently diagnosed type 1 diabetes patients with those in matched healthy donors. Naive and central memory subsets were obtained from all 30 or so donors, but regulatory and stem cell-like memory subsets were isolated from only 8 patients and 8 healthy donors.

The CDR3 runs 12 amino acids, cysteine and phenylalanine included. Only the CDR3 part of the read is kept: 36 bases, read in frame from the first base. The V and J ends are trimmed by 5 bases and 8 bases, leaving 9 bases between them. CDR1 and CDR2, looked up from the germline V gene, are SGHAT and FQNNGV. The research as a whole found: HLA sub-analyses involved small numbers of individuals, so any influence of HLA type on TCRB rearrangement remained unresolved. Naive, central memory and regulatory TCRB repertoires appeared to be more similar among patients than among healthy donors. PCR might favor shorter templates, but patient and control samples were amplified and corrected together, so any skew would affect both groups equally. In all four CD4+ subsets, TCRB CDR3 length was moderately but significantly shorter in type 1 diabetes patients. Because cDNA was sequenced instead of genomic DNA, activated cells with high expression could be over-represented, although the groups did not differ in activation or CD3 levels. Fewer insertions and more nucleotide deletions at VDJ recombination sites were observed in patients with type 1 diabetes, implying thymic rearrangement abnormalities.

A single peripheral blood draw of around 120 mL on average was collected from each donor into heparinised tubes. A BD FACSAria II was used to sort naive, central memory, regulatory and stem cell-like memory CD4+ T cells with a panel that included CD45RO, CCR7, CD25, CD127, CD95 and CD27. Purity was above 95% for every sorted population. PBMCs were separated immediately by Lymphoprep density gradient centrifugation and were stained directly, without being cultured. To minimize batch effects, samples were stained and sorted in pairs, one healthy donor with one patient per experiment. Details on this clone: Its antigen remains undetermined. Per-nucleotide qualities are absent, and no much larger clonotype sits a single base away.

All of the isolated RNA was reverse transcribed with the High Capacity cDNA Reverse Transcription Kit, so expressed TCRB transcripts were sequenced. Naive, central memory and regulatory T cell samples underwent deep immunoSEQ sequencing, averaging roughly 3.5 million total reads per sample. After sorted cells were lysed in RLT buffer, RNA was extracted with DNase-treated RNeasy Micro or Mini kits, with the choice depending on cell number. Each cell subset was processed on its own to prevent cross-contamination, while patient and healthy donor samples were processed together. The immunoSEQ multiplex PCR was used to amplify TCRB sequences from cDNA, generating 87-bp fragments that spanned the CDR3 region. The amplicons were sequenced using the Illumina HiSeq platform. Concerning the study's data processing: PCR bias was corrected computationally using synthetic template baselines, and reads within Hamming distance 2 were collapsed, with unmergeable singletons discarded. Reads were aligned to IMGT to assign V, D and J genes, CDR3 length, and insertions or deletions at six rearrangement sites. Within each subset, clonotype counts were normalized to sorted cell number, and only after that were true diversity and Gini coefficients computed with the tcR R package. The overlap coefficient, calculated on TCRB nucleotide sequences, was used to quantify repertoire sharing. Out-of-frame TCRB sequences from naive cells were analyzed as a proxy for the pre-selection repertoire. The immuneACCESS repertoire file appears here via TCRdb, limited to in-frame rearrangements. These files lack a portion of the clones; in checked studies, under half of the deficit traces to unresolved V genes, and the cause of the others is not known. The DNA was the basis for D and trimming; V, J and clone size are from that table. A total of hundreds of thousands of clones appear in this sample, over 12% of them only once. Less than 0.04% of the sample lies in the top ten.

Sequencing was performed on naive CD4+ T cells from blood. The sample's cell subset or site label is to be understood as: true naive CD4+ T cells. Rearrangement joined TRBV11-2 to TRBJ1-4, and TRBD1 may be the D gene, going by 5 matching bases. The clonotype originates from a man younger than 35 with type 1 diabetes. Here the CDR3 is given as CASSPRGEKLFF. The DNA reads as follows: TGTGCCAGCAGCCCCCGGGGCGAAAAACTGTTTTTT.